This entry concerns a single T cell receptor beta chain. CDR3 length equals 14 residues. Germline values: CDR1 DFQATT, CDR2 SNEGSKA (reference sequence). Trimming removed 5 bases from V and 2 bases from J, with 14 bases in between. According to the study, genomic DNA was the template for TCR beta VDJ and CDR3 profiling. TCRdb reanalysed the reads using MiXCR and keeps one entry per CDR3 protein. This table holds under 200,000 distinct CDR3 sequences, 50% to 75% found once. The record originates from a study of CD8+CD57+ T cells in acquired aplastic anemia. The sequencing sample was made of sorted CD4+, CD8+, or CD8+CD57+ T cells (not recorded which) from PBMCs. The TCR originated in a human donor with severe aplastic anemia or a healthy control (not recorded which). The V call is TRBV20-1, the J call TRBJ2-3; tentative D call: TRBD2 (5 bases). For the CDR3, the DNA is TGCAGTGCTGTGGGTAGCGCATCCACAGATACGCAGTATTTT. Protein product: CSAVGSASTDTQYF.